The text below deals with one T cell receptor beta chain. V lost 5 bases and J 0 bases, leaving 11 bases between the germline ends. This CDR3 comprises 15 residues. The germline CDR1 and CDR2 sequences are SGHVS and FNYEAQ. Each CDR3 protein gets one entry after TCRdb re-called the 5' RACE reads with MiXCR. The sample gives 25,000 or so distinct CDR3 sequences, about 8.1% of which show up once; under 40% is in the top ten. Indicated time point: sample taken at primary tumor resection. The study sequenced unsorted whole RNA from tumor, nontumor lung or frozen PBMC. This entry comes from a study of spatial heterogeneity in lung cancer.

Sequences were derived from PBMCs, sampled at surgery. The J gene is TRBJ1-3, the V gene TRBV7-6; no definite D call. This TCR derives from a female donor with early-stage non-small cell lung cancer. CDR3 sequence (DNA): TGTGCCAGCAGCCGGACGTGGGACTCTGGAAACACCATATATTTT. It translates to CASSRTWDSGNTIYF.